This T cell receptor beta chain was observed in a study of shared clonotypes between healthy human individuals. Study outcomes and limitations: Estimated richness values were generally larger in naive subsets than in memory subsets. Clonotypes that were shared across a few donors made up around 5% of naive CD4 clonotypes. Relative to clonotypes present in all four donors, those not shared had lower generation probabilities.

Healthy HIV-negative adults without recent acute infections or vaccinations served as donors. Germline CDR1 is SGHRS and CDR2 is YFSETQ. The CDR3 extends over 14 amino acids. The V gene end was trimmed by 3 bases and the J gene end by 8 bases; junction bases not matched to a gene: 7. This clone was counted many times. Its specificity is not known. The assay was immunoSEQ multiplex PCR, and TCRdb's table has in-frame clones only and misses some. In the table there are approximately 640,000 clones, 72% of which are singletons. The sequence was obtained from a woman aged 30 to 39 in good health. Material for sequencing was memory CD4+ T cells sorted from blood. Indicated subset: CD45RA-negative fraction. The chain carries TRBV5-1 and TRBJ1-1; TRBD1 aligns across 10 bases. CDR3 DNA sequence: TGCGCCAGCAGCTATAGACAGGGGGCCGGAGAAGCTTTCTTT. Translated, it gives CASSYRQGAGEAFF. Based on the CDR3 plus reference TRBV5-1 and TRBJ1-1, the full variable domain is KAGVTQTPRYLIKTRGQQVTLSCSPISGHRSVSWYQQTPGQGLQFLFEYFSETQRNKGNFPGRFSGRQFSNSRSEMNVSTLELGDSALYLCASSYRQGAGEAFFGQGTRLTVV.